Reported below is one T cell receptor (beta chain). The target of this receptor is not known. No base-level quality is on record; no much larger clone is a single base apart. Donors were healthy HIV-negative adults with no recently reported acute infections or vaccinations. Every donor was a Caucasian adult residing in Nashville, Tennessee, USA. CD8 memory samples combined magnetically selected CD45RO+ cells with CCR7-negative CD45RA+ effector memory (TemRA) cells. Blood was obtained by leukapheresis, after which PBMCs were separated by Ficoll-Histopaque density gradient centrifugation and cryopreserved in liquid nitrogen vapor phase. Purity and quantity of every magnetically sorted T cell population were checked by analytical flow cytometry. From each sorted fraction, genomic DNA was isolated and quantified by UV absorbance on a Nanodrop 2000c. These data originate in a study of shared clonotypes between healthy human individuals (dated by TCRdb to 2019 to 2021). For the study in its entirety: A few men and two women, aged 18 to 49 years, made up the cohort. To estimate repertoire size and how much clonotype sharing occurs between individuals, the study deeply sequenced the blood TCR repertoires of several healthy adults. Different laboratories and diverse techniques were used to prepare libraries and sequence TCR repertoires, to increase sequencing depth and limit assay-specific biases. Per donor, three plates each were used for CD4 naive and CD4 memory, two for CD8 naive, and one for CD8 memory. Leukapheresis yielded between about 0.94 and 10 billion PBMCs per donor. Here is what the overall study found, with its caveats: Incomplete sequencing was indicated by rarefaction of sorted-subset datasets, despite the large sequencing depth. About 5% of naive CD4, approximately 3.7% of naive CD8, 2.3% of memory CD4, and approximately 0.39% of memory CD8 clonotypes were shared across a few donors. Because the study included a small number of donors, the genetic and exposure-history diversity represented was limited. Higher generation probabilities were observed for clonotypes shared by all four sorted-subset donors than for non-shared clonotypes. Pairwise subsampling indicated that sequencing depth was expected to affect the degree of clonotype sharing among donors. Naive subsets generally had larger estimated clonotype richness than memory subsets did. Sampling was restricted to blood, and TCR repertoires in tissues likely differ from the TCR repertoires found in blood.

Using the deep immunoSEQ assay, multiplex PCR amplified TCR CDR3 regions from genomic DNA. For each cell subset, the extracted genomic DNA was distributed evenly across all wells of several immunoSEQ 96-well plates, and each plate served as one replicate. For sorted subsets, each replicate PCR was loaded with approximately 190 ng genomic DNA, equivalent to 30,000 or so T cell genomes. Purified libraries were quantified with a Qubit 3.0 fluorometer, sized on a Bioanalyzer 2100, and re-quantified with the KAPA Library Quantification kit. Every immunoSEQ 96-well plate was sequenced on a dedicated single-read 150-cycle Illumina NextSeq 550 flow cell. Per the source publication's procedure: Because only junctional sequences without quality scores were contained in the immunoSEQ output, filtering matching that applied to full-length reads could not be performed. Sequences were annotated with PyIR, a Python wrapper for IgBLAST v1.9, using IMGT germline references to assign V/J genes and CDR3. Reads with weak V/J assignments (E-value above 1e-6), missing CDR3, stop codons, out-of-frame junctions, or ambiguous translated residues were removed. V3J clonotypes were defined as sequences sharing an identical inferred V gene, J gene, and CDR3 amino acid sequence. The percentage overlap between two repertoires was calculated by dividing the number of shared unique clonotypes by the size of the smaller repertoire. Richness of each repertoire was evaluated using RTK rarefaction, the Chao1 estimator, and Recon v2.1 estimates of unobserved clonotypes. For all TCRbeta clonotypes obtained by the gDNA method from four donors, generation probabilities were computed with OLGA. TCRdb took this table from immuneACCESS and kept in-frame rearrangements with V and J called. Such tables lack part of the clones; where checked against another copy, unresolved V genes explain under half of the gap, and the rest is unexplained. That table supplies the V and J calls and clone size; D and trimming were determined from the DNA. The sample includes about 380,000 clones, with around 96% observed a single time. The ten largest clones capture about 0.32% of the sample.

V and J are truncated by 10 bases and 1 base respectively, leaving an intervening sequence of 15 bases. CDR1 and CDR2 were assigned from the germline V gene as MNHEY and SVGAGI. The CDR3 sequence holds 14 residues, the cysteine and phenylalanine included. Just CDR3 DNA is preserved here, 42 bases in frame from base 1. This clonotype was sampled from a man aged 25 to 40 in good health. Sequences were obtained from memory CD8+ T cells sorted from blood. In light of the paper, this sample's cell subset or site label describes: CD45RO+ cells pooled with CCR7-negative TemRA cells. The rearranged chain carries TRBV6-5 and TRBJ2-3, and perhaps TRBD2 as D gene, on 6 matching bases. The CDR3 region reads CATRIGSGTDTQYF. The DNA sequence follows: TGTGCCACCCGAATCGGGAGCGGCACAGATACGCAGTATTTT.